This is a list of T cell receptor beta chains from one sample in a study of shared clonotypes between healthy human individuals. Here immunoSEQ multiplex PCR was the method, and the copy in TCRdb shows in-frame clones only, minus some. The profile covers a few hundred thousand clones, with approximately 70% appearing a single time and around 10% taken by the ten largest. Sequencing was carried out using memory CD4+ T cells sorted from blood. The receptor source for this set is a man aged 30 to 39 in good health. Both conserved end residues are part of each CDR3. Each record gives: J gene, V gene, clone size, CDR3 length, D gene, CDR3 protein, CDR3 DNA. The D gene is left open where the match is weak. A clone size is listed for some rows: how often the clone was seen (once, few, many), or a class if it is expanded.

j_gene: TRBJ2-1; v_gene: TRBV5-1; abundance: .; len: 13; d_gene: TRBD1; CDR3aa: CASSSQGPDEQFF; CDR3nt: TGCGCCAGCAGCTCACAGGGGCCGGATGAGCAGTTCTTC
j_gene: TRBJ2-2; v_gene: TRBV18; abundance: .; len: 18; d_gene: TRBD2; CDR3aa: CASSPWTSGAGGAGELFF; CDR3nt: TGTGCCAGCTCTCCTTGGACTAGCGGGGCCGGAGGGGCCGGGGAGCTGTTTTTT
j_gene: TRBJ2-3; v_gene: TRBV5-1; abundance: .; len: 14; d_gene: .; CDR3aa: CASRSEASTDTQYF; CDR3nt: TGCGCCAGCAGATCTGAGGCCAGCACAGATACGCAGTATTTT
j_gene: TRBJ2-6; v_gene: TRBV19; abundance: .; len: 15; d_gene: .; CDR3aa: CASGNRHPGANVLTF; CDR3nt: TGTGCCAGTGGTAACAGGCACCCTGGGGCCAACGTCCTGACTTTC
j_gene: TRBJ1-3; v_gene: TRBV6-1; abundance: .; len: 13; d_gene: .; CDR3aa: CASEGFSGNTIYF; CDR3nt: TGTGCCAGTGAGGGATTTTCTGGAAACACCATATATTTT
j_gene: TRBJ1-1; v_gene: TRBV7-8; abundance: .; len: 13; d_gene: .; CDR3aa: CASNIYREGEAFF; CDR3nt: TGTGCCAGCAACATTTACAGGGAAGGTGAAGCTTTCTTT
j_gene: TRBJ2-4; v_gene: TRBV14; abundance: .; len: 16; d_gene: .; CDR3aa: CASSEAQALAKNIQYF; CDR3nt: TGTGCCAGCAGCGAAGCCCAGGCCTTAGCCAAAAACATTCAGTACTTC
j_gene: TRBJ2-5; v_gene: TRBV29-1; abundance: .; len: 14; d_gene: .; CDR3aa: CSVEGDEPGETQYF; CDR3nt: TGCAGCGTTGAAGGGGACGAACCCGGGGAGACCCAGTACTTC
j_gene: TRBJ2-2; v_gene: TRBV7-6; abundance: once; len: 14; d_gene: .; CDR3aa: CASSLADSRAQLFF; CDR3nt: TGTGCCAGCAGCTTAGCCGACAGTCGGGCCCAGCTGTTTTTT
j_gene: TRBJ2-3; v_gene: TRBV29-1; abundance: .; len: 17; d_gene: TRBD2; CDR3aa: CSVRTSGSWGGTDTQYF; CDR3nt: TGCAGCGTCCGGACTAGCGGGAGTTGGGGTGGCACAGATACGCAGTATTTT
j_gene: TRBJ1-2; v_gene: TRBV5-6; abundance: .; len: 12; d_gene: TRBD1; CDR3aa: CASSGDRYGNTF; CDR3nt: TGTGCCAGCAGCGGGGACAGGTATGGGAACACCTTC
j_gene: TRBJ1-2; v_gene: TRBV5-6; abundance: .; len: 17; d_gene: TRBD1; CDR3aa: CASRAAGTGPLVGGYTF; CDR3nt: TGTGCCAGCAGGGCCGCTGGGACAGGTCCTTTGGTGGGTGGCTACACCTTC
j_gene: TRBJ1-4; v_gene: TRBV5-6; abundance: .; len: 19; d_gene: .; CDR3aa: CASRLLRDPTTTTNEKLFF; CDR3nt: TGTGCCAGCAGGTTACTGCGGGACCCGACCACGACAACTAATGAAAAACTGTTTTTT
j_gene: TRBJ1-1; v_gene: TRBV30; abundance: .; len: 12; d_gene: .; CDR3aa: CAWSRGSHEAFF; CDR3nt: TGTGCCTGGAGCCGAGGGTCCCATGAAGCTTTCTTT
j_gene: TRBJ1-1; v_gene: TRBV6-4; abundance: few; len: 13; d_gene: .; CDR3aa: CASSVSVNTEAFF; CDR3nt: TGTGCCAGCAGTGTTTCCGTGAACACTGAAGCTTTCTTT